This entry lists 32 T cell receptor beta chains sequenced from one sample in a study of OX40 agonist ivuxolimab in advanced cancers. Generated by immunoSEQ multiplex PCR, the TCRdb table keeps only in-frame clones and is missing some. The sample includes approximately 47,000 clones, around nine tenths of them seen just once. The sample here was CD4+ or CD8+ T cells sorted from blood, taken in a trial of the OX40 agonist ivuxolimab. These receptors came from an adult with an advanced solid tumor such as melanoma, head and neck, liver or kidney cancer.

The V and J genes are TRBV7-3 and TRBJ2-1; 12 nucleotides match TRBD2. Looked up from germline, CDR1 is SGHTA and CDR2 is FQGTGA. The CDR3 runs to 17 residues. Losses at the gene ends were 5 bases for V and 9 bases for J; bases not matched to a gene: 14. The CDR3: CASSLGPTSGSIGEQFF. CDR3 nucleotides: TGTGCCAGCAGCCTCGGGCCGACTAGCGGGAGTATAGGTGAGCAGTTCTTC.

The V and J genes are TRBV2 and TRBJ2-5; D ambiguous. This CDR3 is built from 14 residues. Germline-derived CDR1 and CDR2 are SNHLY and FYNNEI. Trimming removed 8 bases from V and 4 bases from J, with 17 bases in between. The CDR3: CASSLQRRGETQYF. The CDR3 DNA reads as TGTGCCAGCTCCCTGCAGAGGCGTGGAGAGACCCAGTACTTC.

This sequence joins TRBV7-9 and TRBJ2-1; 10 nucleotides line up with TRBD2. V lost 5 bases, J lost 9 bases, and 10 bases stayed unmatched. CDR1 SEHNR and CDR2 FQNEAQ come from the germline V gene (reference sequence). The CDR3 has 15 residues. As DNA, the CDR3 is TGTGCCAGCAGCAGAGCGGGAGGGCGGATATTTGAGCAGTTCTTC. Protein product: CASSRAGGRIFEQFF.

This clone showed up just once. This sequence joins TRBV5-1 and TRBJ2-3, with TRBD1 identical over 7 bases. The CDR3 is 15 residues long. J lost 2 bases, V lost 0 bases, and 3 bases had no gene match. In germline, CDR1 is SGHRS, CDR2 YFSETQ. The DNA for the CDR3 is TGCGCCAGCAGCTTGGGACAGGGATTCACAGATACGCAGTATTTT. It codes for CASSLGQGFTDTQYF. Together with reference TRBV5-1 and TRBJ2-3, the CDR3 gives the full variable domain: KAGVTQTPRYLIKTRGQQVTLSCSPISGHRSVSWYQQTPGQGLQFLFEYFSETQRNKGNFPGRFSGRQFSNSRSEMNVSTLELGDSALYLCASSLGQGFTDTQYFGPGTRLTVL.

V usage is TRBV27 and J usage is TRBJ1-5; possibly TRBD1 for D (5 bases). Germline V gene data show CDR1 as MNHEY and CDR2 as SMNVEV (reference sequence). The CDR3 spans 16 residues. V lost 4 bases and J 4 bases, leaving 17 bases between the germline ends. The CDR3 reads CASSSNEGRGNQPQHF. Here the CDR3 DNA reads TGTGCCAGCAGTTCTAATGAAGGGCGGGGGAATCAGCCCCAGCATTTT.

The gene calls are TRBV30 and TRBJ2-3; 8 positions agree with TRBD2. V shed 3 bases, J shed 2 bases, and the junction held 4 bases outside the gene matches. The CDR3 is made up of 14 amino acids. Germline values: CDR1 GTSNPN, CDR2 SVGIG (reference sequence). DNA for the CDR3: TGTGCCTGGAGGATTAGCGGGACCACAGATACGCAGTATTTT. It codes for CAWRISGTTDTQYF.

V is TRBV11-3 and J is TRBJ2-3, with 9 nucleotides matching TRBD2. The CDR3 loop spans 15 amino acids. J was trimmed by 4 bases and V by 4 bases; bases with no gene match: 6. Germline CDR1 and CDR2: SGHNT and YENEEA. The CDR3, as DNA: TGTGCCAGCAGCTGGTTAGCGGGAGCGGCAGATACGCAGTATTTT. Encoded protein: CASSWLAGAADTQYF.

V gene TRBV21-1 combines with J gene TRBJ1-4. TRBV21-1 has pseudogene status. The CDR3 sequence is 18 residues long. CDR3 amino acids: CASSKEVEGEGPDEKLFF. CDR3 DNA: TGTGCCAGCAGCAAAGAAGTAGAAGGCGAGGGACCCGATGAAAAACTGTTTTTT.

The chain carries TRBV2 and TRBJ2-2; D remains unclear. The CDR3 totals 12 residues. CDR1 and CDR2 from the germline V gene are SNHLY and FYNNEI. Trimming shortened V by 2 bases and J by 8 bases, and 6 bases separated the two germline ends. The CDR3 DNA reads TGTGCCAGCAGTGAAACAGCTGGGGAGCTGTTTTTT. Translation gives CASSETAGELFF. The full variable domain, its missing parts supplied by reference TRBV2 and TRBJ2-2, is EPEVTQTPSHQVTQMGQEVILRCVPISNHLYFYWYRQILGQKVEFLVSFYNNEISEKSEIFDDQFSVERPDGSNFTLKIRSTKLEDSAMYFCASSETAGELFFGEGSRLTVL.

In this sample, this clone turned up a few times. This chain uses TRBV7-2 with TRBJ2-5; 8 nucleotides match TRBD2. The germline CDR1 and CDR2 sequences are SGHTA and FQGNSA. The CDR3 extends over 16 amino acids. The V segment lost 2 bases and the J segment 1 base; nucleotides outside the gene matches: 6. The CDR3: CASSLLGGGPQETQYF. The CDR3 DNA is TGTGCCAGCAGCTTACTTGGCGGGGGGCCCCAAGAGACCCAGTACTTC.

The chain joins TRBV18 to TRBJ1-5; possible D gene TRBD1, 5 bases. V shed 3 bases and J shed 1 base, with 13 bases lying between them. CDR3 size: 16 residues. CDR1 and CDR2 from the germline V gene are KGHSH and LQKENI. The CDR3 coding sequence is TGTGCCAGCTCACCGGACCGGGGGAGAAGCAATCAGCCCCAGCATTTT. It encodes CASSPDRGRSNQPQHF.

The chain joins TRBV28 to TRBJ1-5, with D perhaps TRBD1 (6 bases). The germline V gene encodes CDR1 MDHEN and CDR2 SYDVKM. This CDR3 contains 16 residues. V gave up 7 bases and J gave up 1 base, with 17 bases separating them. This CDR3 is CASTLRGGSSNQPQHF. The CDR3 region has the DNA TGTGCCAGCACCTTGAGGGGGGGGAGCAGCAATCAGCCCCAGCATTTT.

The chain uses TRBV5-1 and TRBJ2-5; TRBD1 agrees at 9 bases. With the DNA end fitting TRBJ2-7 better, the J assignment may be wrong. Germline values: CDR1 SGHRS, CDR2 YFSETQ. The CDR3 consists of 14 residues. CDR3: CASSSDRGRYEQYF. DNA for the CDR3: TGCGCCAGCAGCTCGGACAGGGGCCGGTACGAGCAGTACTTC.

The CDR3 coding sequence is TGTGCCAGCTCACCACAGGGGACTGAAGCTTTCTTT. It specifies CASSPQGTEAFF. This chain links TRBV18 with TRBJ1-1; a possible D gene is TRBD1 (5 bases). Deletions cut 1 base from V and 5 bases from J, with 5 bases between. Looked up from germline, CDR1 is KGHSH and CDR2 is LQKENI. This CDR3 spans 12 amino acids.

This sequence joins TRBV5-6 and TRBJ2-2; 16 bases agree with TRBD2. This CDR3 is built from 19 residues. The germline V gene has CDR1 SGHDT and CDR2 YYEEEE. Losses at the gene ends were 1 base for V and 4 bases for J; bases not matched to a gene: 7. For the CDR3, the DNA is TGTGCCAGCAGCTTGCCGGGACTAGCGGGAGGGCCGGGCACCGGGGAGCTGTTTTTT. Translation gives CASSLPGLAGGPGTGELFF.

The rearrangement uses TRBV18 and TRBJ1-1; no clear D gene. The CDR3 contains 15 residues. The V end lost 2 bases, the J end lost 1 base, and 11 bases lay between the germline ends. Germline loops: CDR1 KGHSH, CDR2 LQKENI. The CDR3 DNA is TGTGCCAGCTCACCAAGGGCAGGCGGGAACACTGAAGCTTTCTTT. This sequence encodes CASSPRAGGNTEAFF.

This CDR3 is CASSLNGRSTGELFF. Written as DNA, the CDR3 is TGTGCCAGCAGTTTAAATGGCAGATCCACCGGGGAGCTGTTTTTT. V and J are TRBV27 and TRBJ2-2; D not resolved. The length of the CDR3 is 15 residues. V lost 2 bases and J lost 4, with 11 bases in between. CDR1 MNHEY and CDR2 SMNVEV come from the germline V gene (reference sequence).

The CDR3 sequence: CASSLGVQETQYF. The CDR3 DNA is TGTGCCAGCAGCTTAGGGGTCCAAGAGACCCAGTACTTC. The rearrangement uses TRBV11-2 and TRBJ2-5, with unresolved D. Germline CDR1 SGHAT, CDR2 FQNNGV. This CDR3 is 13 amino acids long. Trimming shortened V by 1 base and J by 1 base, and 4 bases separated the two germline ends.

The table lists this clone with a count of one. The chain has TRBV27 and TRBJ2-1; 8 nucleotides agree with TRBD2. The CDR3 covers 16 residues. Per germline, CDR1 MNHEY and CDR2 SMNVEV (reference sequence). The V gene end was trimmed by 4 bases and the J gene end by 4 bases; junction bases not matched to a gene: 9. The CDR3 coding sequence is TGTGCCAGCAGTTCCCCCTCCGAGCGGGGGTACAATGAGCAGTTCTTC. Protein product: CASSSPSERGYNEQFF.

V usage is TRBV13 and J usage is TRBJ2-7; D possibly corresponds to TRBD2 (5 bases). The CDR3 has 16 amino acids. Deletions cut 5 bases from V and 6 bases from J, with 23 bases between. CDR1 is PRHDT and CDR2 is FYEKMQ in the germline V gene (reference sequence). CDR3 residues: CASSPLSRRFPGEQYF. CDR3 nucleotide sequence: TGTGCCAGCAGCCCTCTAAGTAGGAGGTTCCCTGGCGAGCAGTACTTC.

The rearrangement joins TRBV21-1 to TRBJ2-7; the DNA was not used to check the table's D call, TRBD1. TRBV21-1 has pseudogene status. The CDR3 is made up of 15 amino acids. CDR3 in DNA: TGTGCCAGCAGCACGACGGACAGGGTTTTTTACGAGCAGTACTTC. As protein: CASSTTDRVFYEQYF.

This clone has just one count. This sequence joins TRBV19 and TRBJ2-3; 11 nucleotides line up with TRBD1. V lost 5 bases, J lost 2 bases, and 9 bases stayed unmatched. The CDR3 runs to 17 residues. CDR1 is LNHDA, CDR2 SQIVND, per germline (reference sequence). CDR3 region: CASSPRLGQGVTDTQYF. The CDR3 region has the DNA TGTGCCAGTAGTCCCCGCCTGGGACAGGGGGTCACAGATACGCAGTATTTT.

This clone was counted between two and nine times. This chain joins TRBV6-6 and TRBJ2-3; the D gene is possibly TRBD2 (8 bases). Trimming stripped 6 bases from V and 4 bases from J, with 17 bases between. This CDR3 contains 15 residues. The germline V gene encodes CDR1 MNHNY and CDR2 SVGAGI (reference sequence). CDR3 residues: CASRVSGGGSDTQYF. CDR3 DNA sequence: TGTGCCAGCAGGGTGTCGGGAGGGGGCTCAGATACGCAGTATTTT.

This clone was picked up a small number of times. V gene TRBV10-3 combines with J gene TRBJ1-5; maybe TRBD1 (5 bases). In germline, CDR1 is ENHRY, CDR2 SYGVKD. V was cut by 7 bases and J by 9 bases, with 16 bases left in between. This CDR3 spans 13 amino acids. This CDR3 is CAITEGGDRPQHF. In nucleotides, the CDR3 is TGTGCCATCACCGAGGGAGGGGATCGGCCCCAGCATTTT.

Written as DNA, the CDR3 is TGTGCCACCGGGGGCGTTCCCTCCTACAATGAGCAGTTCTTC. Its protein product is CATGGVPSYNEQFF. This chain links TRBV10-3 with TRBJ2-1; perhaps D is TRBD1 or TRBD2 (6 bases each). The CDR3 is 14 residues long. Germline V gives CDR1 ENHRY, CDR2 SYGVKD. V lost 10 bases to trimming and J lost 0 bases, with 13 bases between them.

This clone appeared once. This chain connects TRBV28 to TRBJ1-2, with 7 bases lining up with TRBD1. This CDR3 spans 13 amino acids. Germline trimming cut 3 bases from V and 8 bases from J; bases unmatched to any gene: 6. Germline V gene lookup returns CDR1 MDHEN and CDR2 SYDVKM. The CDR3 nucleotides read TGTGCCAGCAGTTTCTCGACAGGGACCGGCTACACCTTC. Residues: CASSFSTGTGYTF.

The chain has TRBV16 and TRBJ2-1, with unresolved D. The germline V gene has CDR1 KGHSY and CDR2 FQNENV. With 1 base removed from V and 12 bases from J, the gap between germline ends came to 13 bases. The length of the CDR3 is 13 residues. The CDR3, as DNA: TGTGCCAGCAGCCAATACGAAGGGCTTCGGCAGTTCTTC. The encoded protein is CASSQYEGLRQFF. Full variable domain (remainder filled in from reference TRBV16 and TRBJ2-1): GEEVAQTPKHLVRGEGQKAKLYCAPIKGHSYVFWYQQVLKNEFKFLISFQNENVFDETGMPKERFSAKCLPNSPCSLEIQATKLEDSAVYFCASSQYEGLRQFFGPGTRLTVL.

The V call is TRBV2, the J call TRBJ1-5; unclear D gene. The CDR3 totals 13 residues. With 3 bases removed from V and 7 bases from J, the gap between germline ends came to 10 bases. Germline CDR1 is SNHLY and CDR2 is FYNNEI. The CDR3 loop reads CASSEEGIQPQHF. The CDR3 DNA sequence: TGTGCCAGCAGTGAGGAAGGTATCCAGCCCCAGCATTTT. The full variable domain, rest sourced from reference TRBV2 and TRBJ1-5, is EPEVTQTPSHQVTQMGQEVILRCVPISNHLYFYWYRQILGQKVEFLVSFYNNEISEKSEIFDDQFSVERPDGSNFTLKIRSTKLEDSAMYFCASSEEGIQPQHFGDGTRLSIL.

V and J are TRBV11-3 and TRBJ1-1; unclear D gene. The CDR3 contains 12 residues. Germline CDR1 and CDR2: SGHNT and YENEEA. V was cut by 0 bases and J by 2 bases, with 1 base left in between. The CDR3 spells CASSLENTEAFF. The CDR3, as DNA: TGTGCCAGCAGCTTAGAAAACACTGAAGCTTTCTTT.

This clone was detected only a few times. The rearrangement links TRBV7-3 to TRBJ2-1; 8 bases map to TRBD1. This CDR3 comprises 13 residues. Germline values: CDR1 SGHTA, CDR2 FQGTGA. J was trimmed by 10 bases and V by 5 bases; bases with no gene match: 7. The CDR3, as DNA: TGTGCCAGCAGCCCCCAGGGGGCTGGGGAGCAGTTCTTC. Translating gives CASSPQGAGEQFF.

The rearrangement links TRBV27 to TRBJ2-5; D is tentatively TRBD1 or TRBD2 (5 bases each). V lost 5 bases to trimming and J lost 4 bases, with 17 bases between them. CDR1 MNHEY and CDR2 SMNVEV come from the germline V gene (reference sequence). The CDR3 is made up of 15 amino acids. CDR3 DNA sequence: TGTGCCAGCAGTACCCGGGACCAACGGGGAGAGACCCAGTACTTC. The encoded protein is CASSTRDQRGETQYF.

The genes are TRBV9 and TRBJ2-1, with 7 bases lining up with TRBD2. This CDR3 comprises 16 residues. The junction had 9 bases not matched to a gene; V was cut back by 2 bases and J by 4 bases. Germline V gene lookup returns CDR1 SGDLS and CDR2 YYNGEE. The CDR3 region has the DNA TGTGCCAGCAGCGTCCGGGGGGACGGGAATTACAATGAGCAGTTCTTC. Residues: CASSVRGDGNYNEQFF.